Below are 20 T cell receptor beta chains sequenced from a single sample in a study of cytomegalovirus exposure and HLA in healthy donors. The study ran its PCR with 60 Vbeta and 13 Jbeta primers. Clones were read by immunoSEQ multiplex PCR, and TCRdb kept only the in-frame ones, dropping some. Its listing shows 150,000 to 200,000 clones. Sequencing was done on a sample of PBMCs. The receptors shown here come from a woman under 30 in good health and CMV-seropositive.

The rearrangement joins TRBV5-1 to TRBJ2-7, with D possibly TRBD2 on 5 matching bases. Germline V gives CDR1 SGHRS, CDR2 YFSETQ. The CDR3 spans 13 residues. Trimming took 6 bases from V and 0 from J, leaving 10 bases between them. The CDR3 DNA follows: TGCGCCAGCACGGCGGGCTTCTCCTACGAGCAGTACTTC. Protein: CASTAGFSYEQYF.

The V gene is TRBV5-1, the J gene TRBJ2-5; 10 bases match TRBD2. The DNA matches TRBJ2-7 better at its end, which makes the J call doubtful. The V gene's germline CDR1 is SGHRS and CDR2 YFSETQ. This CDR3 spans 17 amino acids. CDR3 residues: CASSLELAGSRSYEQYF. The DNA for the CDR3 is TGCGCCAGCAGCTTGGAACTAGCGGGAAGTCGGTCCTACGAGCAGTACTTC.

This chain uses TRBV18 with TRBJ1-6; 7 bases match TRBD1. The V and J ends lost 8 bases and 8 bases, in that order; junction bases with no gene match: 18. The CDR3 is made up of 17 amino acids. Germline V gene sequence: CDR1 KGHSH, CDR2 LQKENI. The CDR3 region is CASTLLGGTALDSPLHF. The CDR3 DNA follows: TGTGCCAGCACCTTATTAGGGGGGACAGCACTCGATTCACCCCTCCACTTT.

V is TRBV10-1 and J is TRBJ2-5, with 8 positions matching TRBD1. Germline values: CDR1 WNHNN, CDR2 SYGVQD (reference sequence). J was trimmed by 2 bases and V by 6 bases; bases with no gene match: 5. The CDR3 extends over 14 amino acids. The CDR3 DNA reads as TGCGCCAGCAGACCCCACAGGGGGCAAGAGACCCAGTACTTC. Amino acids: CASRPHRGQETQYF.

The J gene is TRBJ2-1, the V gene TRBV4-1; 9 bases match TRBD1. V was pared by 1 base and J by 4 bases, with 5 bases of the junction left unmatched. This CDR3 has 16 residues. Looked up from germline, CDR1 is MGHRA and CDR2 is YSYEKL. In DNA form, the CDR3 reads TGCGCCAGCAGCCAAGGGGGGGACAGGGTGTACAATGAGCAGTTCTTC. Its translation: CASSQGGDRVYNEQFF.

The chain is built from TRBV4-1 and TRBJ2-7; 11 bases agree with TRBD2. The CDR3 spans 16 residues. After removal of 3 bases from V and 2 bases from J, the junction contained 6 bases not matched to a gene. CDR1 is MGHRA and CDR2 is YSYEKL in the germline V gene. CDR3 coding DNA: TGCGCCAGCAGCCAGTCACTAGCGGGAGCCGCCTACGAGCAGTACTTC. Its protein product is CASSQSLAGAAYEQYF.

The chain joins TRBV6-5 to TRBJ2-7, with TRBD2 matching 7 bases. CDR3 length: 15 amino acids. Trimming cost V 0 bases and J 3 bases; bases outside gene matches: 5. CDR1 and CDR2 (germline): MNHEY, SVGAGI. The DNA of the CDR3 is TGTGCCAGCAGTTACTCTTTCGGACTAGACTACGAGCAGTACTTC. Translating it yields CASSYSFGLDYEQYF.

The genes are TRBV11-2 and TRBJ1-3, with TRBD1 matching over 7 bases. CDR3 length: 16 amino acids. Germline CDR1 is SGHAT and CDR2 is FQNNGV. Trimming removed 5 bases from V and 4 bases from J; junction bases left unmatched: 11. Here the CDR3 reads CASSDWDSRGGNTIYF. CDR3 DNA: TGTGCCAGCAGCGACTGGGACAGCCGGGGGGGAAACACCATATATTTT.

This chain joins TRBV5-6 and TRBJ1-2; the D is unclear. V lost 0 bases to trimming and J lost 8 bases, with 14 bases between them. Germline V gene lookup returns CDR1 SGHDT and CDR2 YYEEEE. The CDR3 is 14 amino acids. The CDR3, as DNA: TGTGCCAGCAGCTTGGGAGGGCCCCCGGAGGGCTACACCTTC. Its protein product is CASSLGGPPEGYTF.

The J gene is TRBJ1-4, the V gene TRBV4-2; 7 nucleotides line up with TRBD1. V shed 0 bases, J shed 10 bases, and the junction held 8 bases outside the gene matches. This CDR3 comprises 15 residues. Germline V CDR1 and CDR2: LGHNA, YNFKEQ. This chain's CDR3 is CASSQEASGGGKLFF. The DNA for the CDR3 is TGTGCCAGCAGCCAAGAGGCGTCAGGGGGAGGAAAACTGTTTTTT.

This rearrangement joins TRBV4-1 to TRBJ1-2; D may be TRBD1 (5 bases). The CDR3 is 13 amino acids. Trimming stripped 0 bases from V and 5 bases from J, with 7 bases between. CDR1 MGHRA and CDR2 YSYEKL come from the germline V gene. The CDR3, as DNA: TGCGCCAGCAGCCAAGAACAGGCGTATGGCTACACCTTC. As protein: CASSQEQAYGYTF.

The rearrangement links TRBV6-1 to TRBJ1-1, with 12 bases that match TRBD1. This CDR3 has 15 residues. The junction had 5 bases not matched to a gene; V was cut back by 6 bases and J by 3 bases. Germline V gene sequence: CDR1 MNHNS, CDR2 SASEGT. CDR3 sequence: CASSRGQGADTEAFF. The CDR3 DNA reads as TGTGCCAGCAGCCGGGGACAGGGGGCGGACACTGAAGCTTTCTTT.

The V and J genes are TRBV25-1 and TRBJ1-1; tentatively, D is TRBD1 (5 bases). The CDR3 is 16 residues long. The germline CDR1 and CDR2 sequences are MGHDK and SYGVNS. Trimming took off 4 bases at V and 1 base at J, with 16 bases between the two ends. The CDR3 loop reads CASSALGAGRNTEAFF. DNA of the CDR3: TGTGCCAGCAGTGCCTTAGGGGCGGGGCGGAACACTGAAGCTTTCTTT.

The chain joins TRBV7-2 to TRBJ1-1; D is perhaps TRBD1 (5 bases). The V end was cut by 6 bases, the J end by 0 bases, with 14 bases between. Looked up from germline, CDR1 is SGHTA and CDR2 is FQGNSA. CDR3 size: 15 residues. DNA for the CDR3: TGTGCCAGCAGTCCGGGGGTAGGGGTGAACACTGAAGCTTTCTTT. Its translation is CASSPGVGVNTEAFF.

The chain couples TRBV29-1 to TRBJ2-7; TRBD2 is a possible D gene (6 bases). V was cut by 4 bases and J by 6 bases, with 19 bases left in between. Germline CDR1 is SQVTM and CDR2 is ANQGSEA. This CDR3 is 14 amino acids long. The CDR3 is CSVVAGTDTLEQYF. The DNA of the CDR3 is TGCAGCGTTGTGGCCGGGACTGACACCCTCGAGCAGTACTTC.

J is TRBJ2-7 and V is TRBV18; weak D call: TRBD2 (6 bases). The CDR3 runs 14 residues. Per the germline V gene, CDR1 is KGHSH and CDR2 is LQKENI. Trimming pared 3 bases from V and 2 bases from J, leaving 11 bases between. The CDR3, as DNA: TGTGCCAGCTCACCGGGAGGCGTAACCTACGAGCAGTACTTC. Amino acid sequence: CASSPGGVTYEQYF. The complete variable domain, with remaining parts taken from reference TRBV18 and TRBJ2-7, reads NAGVMQNPRHLVRRRGQEARLRCSPMKGHSHVYWYRQLPEEGLKFMVYLQKENIIDESGMPKERFSAEFPKEGPSILRIQQVVRGDSAAYFCASSPGGVTYEQYFGPGTRLTVT.

The chain uses TRBV14 and TRBJ1-5, with D uncertain. The CDR3 is made up of 12 amino acids. V lost 4 bases to trimming and J lost 9 bases, with 10 bases between them. Germline V gives CDR1 SGHDN, CDR2 FVKESK. The chain's CDR3 is CASSRPLGPQHF. The CDR3 nucleotides are TGTGCCAGCAGCCGGCCTCTTGGGCCCCAGCATTTT.

The V call is TRBV5-1, the J call TRBJ1-1, with D possibly matching TRBD1 (5 bases). CDR1 and CDR2 (germline): SGHRS, YFSETQ. The CDR3 loop spans 15 amino acids. V was clipped by 0 bases and J by 4 bases, with 13 bases between them. In nucleotides, the CDR3 is TGCGCCAGCAGCTTGGGGGCAGGGTCAGGCACTGAAGCTTTCTTT. Protein: CASSLGAGSGTEAFF.

This sequence joins TRBV6-6 and TRBJ2-7; 10 bases align to TRBD2. The CDR3 loop spans 16 amino acids. From germline, CDR1 is MNHNY and CDR2 SVGAGI (reference sequence). The V segment lost 4 bases and the J segment 4 bases; nucleotides outside the gene matches: 10. CDR3 DNA sequence: TGTGCCAGCAGTTTGGCCGGGGGACTAGCGCGGTACGAGCAGTACTTC. It yields the protein CASSLAGGLARYEQYF.

The chain links TRBV5-1 to TRBJ1-2; possibly TRBD1 for D (5 bases). This CDR3 has 14 residues. The V and J ends lost 1 base and 3 bases respectively, with 10 bases between them. CDR1 is SGHRS and CDR2 is YFSETQ in the germline V gene. The CDR3 loop is CASSLKQEDYGYTF. In DNA form, the CDR3 reads TGCGCCAGCAGCTTGAAACAGGAAGACTATGGCTACACCTTC.